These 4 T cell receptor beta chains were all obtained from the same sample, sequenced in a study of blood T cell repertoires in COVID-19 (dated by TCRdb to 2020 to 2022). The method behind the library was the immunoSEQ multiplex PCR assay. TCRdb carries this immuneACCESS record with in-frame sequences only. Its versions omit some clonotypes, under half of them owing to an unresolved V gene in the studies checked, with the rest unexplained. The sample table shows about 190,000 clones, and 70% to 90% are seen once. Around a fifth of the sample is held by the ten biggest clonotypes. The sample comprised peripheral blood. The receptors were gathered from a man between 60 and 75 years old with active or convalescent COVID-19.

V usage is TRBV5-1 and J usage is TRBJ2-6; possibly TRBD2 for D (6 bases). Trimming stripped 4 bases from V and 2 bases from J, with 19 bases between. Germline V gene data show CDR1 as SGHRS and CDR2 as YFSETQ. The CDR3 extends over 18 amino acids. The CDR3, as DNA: TGCGCCAGCAGCGGAGGGACGCATAATGGACCTGGGGCCAACGTCCTGACTTTC. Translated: CASSGGTHNGPGANVLTF.

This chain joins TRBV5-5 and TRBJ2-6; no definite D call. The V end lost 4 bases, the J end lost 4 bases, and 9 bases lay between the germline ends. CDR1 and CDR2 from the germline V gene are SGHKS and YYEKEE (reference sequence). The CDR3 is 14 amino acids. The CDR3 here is CASSPVSGANVLTF. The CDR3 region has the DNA TGTGCCAGCAGCCCAGTCTCCGGGGCCAACGTCCTGACTTTC. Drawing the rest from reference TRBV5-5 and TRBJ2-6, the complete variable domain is DAGVTQSPTHLIKTRGQQVTLRCSPISGHKSVSWYQQVLGQGPQFIFQYYEKEERGRGNFPDRFSARQFPNYSSELNVNALLLGDSALYLCASSPVSGANVLTFGAGSRLTVL.

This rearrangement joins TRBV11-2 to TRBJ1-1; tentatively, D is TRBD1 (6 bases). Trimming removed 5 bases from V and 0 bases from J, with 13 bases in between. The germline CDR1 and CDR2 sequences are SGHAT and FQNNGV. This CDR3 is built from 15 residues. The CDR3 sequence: CASSPQGQLNTEAFF. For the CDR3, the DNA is TGTGCCAGCAGCCCCCAAGGACAGCTGAACACTGAAGCTTTCTTT.

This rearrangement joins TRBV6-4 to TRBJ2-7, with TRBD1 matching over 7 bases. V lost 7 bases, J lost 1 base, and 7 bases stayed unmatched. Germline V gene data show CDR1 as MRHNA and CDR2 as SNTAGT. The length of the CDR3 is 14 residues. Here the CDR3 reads CASTKQGNSYEQYF. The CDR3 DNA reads TGTGCCAGCACGAAACAGGGGAATTCCTACGAGCAGTACTTC.